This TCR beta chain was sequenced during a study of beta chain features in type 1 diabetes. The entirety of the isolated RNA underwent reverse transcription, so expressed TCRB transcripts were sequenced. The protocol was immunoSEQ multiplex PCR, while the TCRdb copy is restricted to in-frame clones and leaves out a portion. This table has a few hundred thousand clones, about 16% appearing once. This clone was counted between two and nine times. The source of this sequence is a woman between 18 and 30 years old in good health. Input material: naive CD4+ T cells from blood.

The CDR3 loop reads CASSQDRRTAEAFF. The CDR3, as DNA: TGCGCCAGCAGCCAAGATCGTCGGACAGCCGAAGCTTTCTTT. This chain links TRBV4-1 with TRBJ1-1, with a tentative D call TRBD1 (6 bases). The CDR3 extends over 14 amino acids. Germline loops: CDR1 MGHRA, CDR2 YSYEKL. Trimming took off 0 bases at V and 8 bases at J, with 13 bases between the two ends.